One sample yielded the 28 T cell receptor beta chains listed below, sequenced in a study of shared clonotypes between healthy human individuals. The repertoire was sequenced with immunoSEQ multiplex PCR; TCRdb's copy has only in-frame clones and lacks some. The sample has around 2.1 million clones, about 92% seen once. Positive CCR7 selection of CD45RO-negative cells yielded the naive CD8 cells, and terminally differentiated effector memory CD45RA+ cells were excluded. Specimen: naive CD8+ T cells from PBMCs. The receptors were gathered from a man between 18 and 29 years old in good health. Some clones in this sample may be carry-over from other donors' samples.

The rearrangement uses TRBV29-1 and TRBJ2-3; 8 bases align to TRBD1. The trim removed 3 bases at V and 8 bases at J, leaving 10 bases unmatched. This CDR3 contains 14 residues. Germline lookup yields CDR1 SQVTM and CDR2 ANQGSEA. This CDR3 reads CSVDKTGESGTQYF. The CDR3 DNA sequence: TGCAGCGTTGACAAGACAGGGGAAAGCGGTACGCAGTATTTT.

This clone was detected a few times. The V call is TRBV19, the J call TRBJ2-7; D might be TRBD1 (6 bases). CDR1 is LNHDA, CDR2 SQIVND, per germline (reference sequence). V gave up 6 bases and J gave up 6 bases, with 9 bases separating them. The CDR3 runs to 11 residues. CDR3 coding DNA: TGTGCCAGTAGCTCAGGGGTCGAGCAGTACTTC. Protein sequence: CASSSGVEQYF.

The CDR3 nucleotides read TGTGCCAGCAGCTTAGAAAGGGTCTCTGGGGCCAACGTCCTGACTTTC. Protein product: CASSLERVSGANVLTF. The gene calls are TRBV7-3 and TRBJ2-6; D call uncertain. The length of the CDR3 is 16 residues. Trimming shortened V by 2 bases and J by 0 bases, and 8 bases separated the two germline ends. Per germline, CDR1 SGHTA and CDR2 FQGTGA.

This chain links TRBV15 with TRBJ2-5; the D is unclear. V shed 0 bases and J shed 5 bases, with 16 bases lying between them. The CDR3 is made up of 16 amino acids. Germline V gene data show CDR1 as LNHNV and CDR2 as YYDKDF (reference sequence). This CDR3 is CATSREEGVDRETQYF. As DNA, the CDR3 is TGTGCCACCAGCAGAGAGGAAGGAGTAGATAGGGAGACCCAGTACTTC.

The gene calls are TRBV27 and TRBJ2-1, with a tentative D call TRBD2 (5 bases). CDR1 MNHEY and CDR2 SMNVEV come from the germline V gene (reference sequence). V gave up 6 bases and J gave up 1 base, with 10 bases separating them. This CDR3 contains 14 residues. The CDR3 nucleotides are TGTGCCAGCAGGGTAGGCGGGTCCTACAATGAGCAGTTCTTC. This encodes CASRVGGSYNEQFF.

The chain has TRBV27 and TRBJ2-5, with D tentatively TRBD1 or TRBD2 (5 bases each). Germline V CDR1 and CDR2: MNHEY, SMNVEV (reference sequence). The CDR3 covers 12 residues. The ends were cut back, 7 bases at V and 3 bases at J, with 9 bases in the middle. CDR3 sequence reads: CASIGAEETQYF. CDR3 nucleotides: TGTGCCAGCATCGGGGCTGAAGAGACCCAGTACTTC.

Only one count was recorded for this clone. The chain uses TRBV6-1 and TRBJ1-2; a weak D match, TRBD1 (6 bases). CDR1 is MNHNS, CDR2 SASEGT, per germline. The CDR3 has 14 amino acids. V dropped 6 bases and J dropped 7 bases, with 18 bases sitting between them. The CDR3, as DNA: TGTGCCAGCAGCCTAATGGGGGGCGGTAGTGGCTACACCTTC. It is translated as CASSLMGGGSGYTF.

This CDR3 is CASSRYGGRTDTQYF. The DNA of the CDR3 is TGTGCCAGCAGCCGTTACGGCGGGCGGACAGATACGCAGTATTTT. This chain joins TRBV11-2 and TRBJ2-3, with D tentatively TRBD2 (5 bases). The ends were cut back, 5 bases at V and 3 bases at J, with 15 bases in the middle. The CDR3 has 15 amino acids. In germline, CDR1 is SGHAT, CDR2 FQNNGV.

This chain links TRBV29-1 with TRBJ2-5; D is possibly TRBD1 or TRBD2 (5 bases each). This CDR3 has 14 amino acids. Trimming pared 7 bases from V and 5 bases from J, leaving 20 bases between. Germline V CDR1 and CDR2: SQVTM, ANQGSEA. CDR3 protein: CSGRGTIEGETQYF. Here the CDR3 DNA reads TGCAGCGGACGAGGGACCATTGAAGGGGAGACCCAGTACTTC. Variable domain in full (rest from reference TRBV29-1 and TRBJ2-5): SAVISQKPSRDICQRGTSLTIQCQVDSQVTMMFWYRQQPGQSLTLIATANQGSEATYESGFVIDKFPISRPNLTFSTLTVSNMSPEDSSIYLCSGRGTIEGETQYFGPGTRLLVL.

V and J are TRBV15 and TRBJ2-7, with D perhaps given as TRBD1 or TRBD2 (5 bases each). V lost 4 bases to trimming and J lost 2 bases, with 15 bases between them. Germline V CDR1 and CDR2: LNHNV, YYDKDF (reference sequence). CDR3 length: 15 residues. CDR3 nucleotide sequence: TGTGCCACCAGCACCCCGAGGGCGGACACCTACGAGCAGTACTTC. This gives the protein CATSTPRADTYEQYF.

This chain joins TRBV7-6 and TRBJ2-7; D possibly corresponds to TRBD1 (5 bases). Trimming left V 4 bases short and J 4 bases short, with 11 bases between. The germline CDR1 and CDR2 sequences are SGHVS and FNYEAQ. This CDR3 spans 13 amino acids. The CDR3 is CASSSRDGYEQYF. The CDR3 DNA follows: TGTGCCAGCAGCTCCAGGGATGGGTACGAGCAGTACTTC.

The chain carries TRBV27 and TRBJ1-5; possibly TRBD1 for D (5 bases). Trimming pared 5 bases from V and 0 bases from J, leaving 11 bases between. The germline V gene encodes CDR1 MNHEY and CDR2 SMNVEV (reference sequence). The CDR3 has 15 amino acids. The CDR3: CASSRWDGSNQPQHF. Here the CDR3 DNA reads TGTGCCAGCAGTAGATGGGACGGTAGCAATCAGCCCCAGCATTTT.

The rearrangement links TRBV7-2 to TRBJ2-3; D possibly uses TRBD1 or TRBD2 (7 bases each). The V gene lost 1 base and the J gene lost 6 bases, with 17 bases spanning the gap. Germline values: CDR1 SGHTA, CDR2 FQGNSA. The length of the CDR3 is 16 residues. For the CDR3, the DNA is TGTGCCAGCAGCTTAGTGGCAGGGGGGGTAATGGATACGCAGTATTTT. Translation gives CASSLVAGGVMDTQYF.

The rearrangement joins TRBV7-6 to TRBJ2-7; D remains unclear. Germline-derived CDR1 and CDR2 are SGHVS and FNYEAQ. The V end lost 4 bases, the J end lost 6 bases, and 10 bases lay between the germline ends. The CDR3 spans 12 residues. This CDR3 reads CASSSGTSEQYF. The CDR3 DNA is TGTGCCAGCAGCTCAGGAACGAGCGAGCAGTACTTC.

This clone was found once. The chain has TRBV27 and TRBJ2-1; either TRBD1 or TRBD2 may fit D (5 bases each). This CDR3 has 13 amino acids. Germline V gene data show CDR1 as MNHEY and CDR2 as SMNVEV (reference sequence). V was clipped by 2 bases and J by 10 bases, with 12 bases between them. The CDR3 nucleotides read TGTGCCAGCAGTTTACGGGGCGTCCGGGAGCAGTTCTTC. Translating gives CASSLRGVREQFF.

The chain is built from TRBV7-9 and TRBJ2-7, with D tentatively TRBD1 (6 bases). In germline, CDR1 is SEHNR, CDR2 FQNEAQ (reference sequence). This CDR3 comprises 12 residues. V lost 3 bases and J lost 10, with 13 bases in between. This chain's CDR3 is CASSFSKGVQYF. DNA for the CDR3: TGTGCCAGCAGCTTTTCAAAGGGGGTCCAGTACTTC. Full variable domain (remainder filled in from reference TRBV7-9 and TRBJ2-7): DTGVSQNPRHKITKRGQNVTFRCDPISEHNRLYWYRQTLGQGPEFLTYFQNEAQLEKSRLLSDRFSAERPKGSFSTLEIQRTEQGDSAMYLCASSFSKGVQYFGPGTRLTVT.

In this sample, this clone turned up once. This sample includes further DNA sequences coding for the same CDR3. The chain links TRBV9 to TRBJ2-1; TRBD2 is a possible D gene (6 bases). Germline CDR1 SGDLS, CDR2 YYNGEE. Trimming pared 3 bases from V and 1 base from J, leaving 11 bases between. The CDR3 loop spans 15 amino acids. DNA for the CDR3: TGTGCCAGCAGCGCTGGGGGGAGTTCCTACAATGAGCAGTTCTTC. It codes for CASSAGGSSYNEQFF.

V is TRBV5-3 and J is TRBJ2-7; D not resolved. TRBV5-3 is an open reading frame whose function is uncertain. This CDR3 contains 14 residues. The ends were cut back, 1 base at V and 1 base at J, with 9 bases in the middle. The CDR3 loop reads CARSLRLSSYEQYF. In DNA form, the CDR3 reads TGTGCCAGAAGCTTGAGGCTATCTTCCTACGAGCAGTACTTC.

The chain couples TRBV19 to TRBJ1-2, with D hard to call. The CDR3 consists of 15 residues. Germline V gene data show CDR1 as LNHDA and CDR2 as SQIVND (reference sequence). The V end lost 4 bases, the J end lost 0 bases, and 12 bases lay between the germline ends. CDR3 in DNA: TGTGCCAGTAGTAAAACCGGGCTTCCTAACTATGGCTACACCTTC. Translated, it gives CASSKTGLPNYGYTF.

The rearrangement uses TRBV7-9 and TRBJ1-5; 10 positions match TRBD1. Unmatched junction bases numbered 12, after V lost 4 bases and J lost 6 bases. The CDR3 totals 17 residues. Germline values: CDR1 SEHNR, CDR2 FQNEAQ (reference sequence). This CDR3 is CASSSLSGQGVSQPQHF. The DNA for the CDR3 is TGTGCCAGCAGCTCACTAAGTGGACAGGGGGTGAGTCAGCCCCAGCATTTT.

Only one count was recorded for this clone. This chain connects TRBV7-6 to TRBJ1-1; a possible D gene is TRBD1 (5 bases). Germline loops: CDR1 SGHVS, CDR2 FNYEAQ. The CDR3 sequence is 17 residues long. Trimming removed 4 bases from V and 5 bases from J, with 23 bases in between. This CDR3 reads CASSSERPGPALTEAFF. CDR3 nucleotides: TGTGCCAGCAGCTCGGAACGCCCGGGACCAGCTCTTACTGAAGCTTTCTTT.

This chain links TRBV7-6 with TRBJ1-2, with TRBD1 matching over 11 bases. The CDR3 has 16 amino acids. V gave up 6 bases and J gave up 7 bases; unmatched junction bases: 13. Looked up from germline, CDR1 is SGHVS and CDR2 is FNYEAQ. The CDR3 protein is CASSSEPGQGVLGYTF. The CDR3 bases are TGTGCCAGCAGTTCGGAGCCGGGACAGGGGGTCCTTGGCTACACCTTC.

The CDR3 region is CASSIAAQGLNTEAFF. Here the CDR3 DNA reads TGTGCCAGTAGTATAGCGGCACAGGGTTTGAACACTGAAGCTTTCTTT. The chain recombines TRBV19 with TRBJ1-1; TRBD1 is a possible D gene (6 bases). CDR1 is LNHDA, CDR2 SQIVND, per germline (reference sequence). V lost 1 base to trimming and J lost 0 bases, with 12 bases between them. CDR3 length: 16 residues.

This chain joins TRBV7-9 and TRBJ2-1; 10 bases agree with TRBD2. V lost 5 bases and J lost 9; bases outside the gene matches: 13. The CDR3 has 16 residues. Germline V gene lookup returns CDR1 SEHNR and CDR2 FQNEAQ (reference sequence). The CDR3: CASSPRSLAGAGEQFF. The CDR3 DNA is TGTGCCAGCAGCCCTCGTAGCCTAGCGGGAGCGGGTGAGCAGTTCTTC.

The chain recombines TRBV28 with TRBJ2-3; TRBD1 is a possible D gene (6 bases). Trimming pared 2 bases from V and 0 bases from J, leaving 12 bases between. Germline V gene lookup returns CDR1 MDHEN and CDR2 SYDVKM. The CDR3 sequence is 16 residues long. The CDR3 protein is CASSLAGTPSTDTQYF. CDR3 coding DNA: TGTGCCAGCAGTTTAGCCGGGACACCAAGCACAGATACGCAGTATTTT.

The gene calls are TRBV10-1 and TRBJ2-7; possible D gene TRBD2, 5 bases. Trimming took off 5 bases at V and 5 bases at J, with 13 bases between the two ends. The CDR3 has 13 residues. Germline V gene lookup returns CDR1 WNHNN and CDR2 SYGVQD (reference sequence). CDR3: CASSRTRIDEQYF. The CDR3 nucleotides are TGCGCCAGCAGTCGTACTAGAATCGACGAGCAGTACTTC.

The chain combines TRBV28 with TRBJ2-7, with TRBD2 matching over 14 bases. The V gene end was trimmed by 3 bases and the J gene end by 4 bases; junction bases not matched to a gene: 8. Germline values: CDR1 MDHEN, CDR2 SYDVKM. The CDR3 covers 17 residues. Here the CDR3 DNA reads TGTGCCAGCAGTTTGGGACTAGCGGGAGAAGGAAGGTACGAGCAGTACTTC. Protein: CASSLGLAGEGRYEQYF.

About this clone: This specimen includes other DNA sequences encoding the same CDR3. The V call is TRBV28, the J call TRBJ2-1; 10 bases agree with TRBD1. The CDR3 runs to 15 residues. V lost 5 bases and J lost 4; bases outside the gene matches: 5. Germline assignment: CDR1 MDHEN and CDR2 SYDVKM. Here the CDR3 reads CASSPDRGPYNEQFF. The CDR3 nucleotides are TGTGCCAGCAGTCCCGACAGGGGGCCTTACAATGAGCAGTTCTTC.